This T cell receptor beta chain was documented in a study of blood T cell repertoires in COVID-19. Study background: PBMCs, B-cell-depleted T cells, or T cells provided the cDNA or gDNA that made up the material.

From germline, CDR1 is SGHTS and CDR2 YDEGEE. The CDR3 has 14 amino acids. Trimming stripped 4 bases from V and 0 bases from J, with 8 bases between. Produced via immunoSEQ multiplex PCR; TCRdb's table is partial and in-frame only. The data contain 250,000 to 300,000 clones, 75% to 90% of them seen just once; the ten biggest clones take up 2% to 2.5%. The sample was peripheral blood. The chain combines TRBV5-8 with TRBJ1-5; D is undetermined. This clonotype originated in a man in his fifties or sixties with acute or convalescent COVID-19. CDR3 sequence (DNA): TGTGCCAGCAGCATACGGGTTAGCAATCAGCCCCAGCATTTT. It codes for CASSIRVSNQPQHF.